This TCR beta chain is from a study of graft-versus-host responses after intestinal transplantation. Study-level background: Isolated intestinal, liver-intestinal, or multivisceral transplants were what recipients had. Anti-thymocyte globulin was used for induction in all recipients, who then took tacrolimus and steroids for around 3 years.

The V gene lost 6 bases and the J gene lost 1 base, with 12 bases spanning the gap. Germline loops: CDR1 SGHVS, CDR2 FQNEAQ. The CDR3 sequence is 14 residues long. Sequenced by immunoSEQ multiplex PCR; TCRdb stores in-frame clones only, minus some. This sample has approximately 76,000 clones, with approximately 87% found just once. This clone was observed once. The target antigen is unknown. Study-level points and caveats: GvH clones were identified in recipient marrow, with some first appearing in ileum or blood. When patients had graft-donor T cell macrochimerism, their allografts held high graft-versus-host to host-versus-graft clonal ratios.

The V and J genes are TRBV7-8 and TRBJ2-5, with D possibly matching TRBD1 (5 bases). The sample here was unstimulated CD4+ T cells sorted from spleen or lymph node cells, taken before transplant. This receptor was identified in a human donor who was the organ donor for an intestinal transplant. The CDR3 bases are TGTGCCAGCAGACAAGTGACAGTCCAAGAGACCCAGTACTTC. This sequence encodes CASRQVTVQETQYF. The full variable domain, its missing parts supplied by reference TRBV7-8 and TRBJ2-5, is GAGVSQSPRYKVAKRGQDVALRCDPISGHVSLFWYQQALGQGPEFLTYFQNEAQLDKSGLPSDRFFAERPEGSVSTLKIQRTQQEDSAVYLCASRQVTVQETQYFGPGTRLLVL.